Listed below are T cell receptor beta chains from one sample, sequenced in a study of T cell changes during pregnancy in multiple sclerosis. Profiled with immunoSEQ multiplex PCR; TCRdb holds only in-frame clones, not every one. The sample records approximately 64,000 clones, less than 95% being singletons. The sequencing used peripheral blood, collected in the second trimester of pregnancy. These receptors were collected from a female donor in good health, enrolled as a control in a pregnancy study. Both conserved end residues are part of each CDR3. D genes are given only for firm matches. Part of the rows lack a size; the others show once, few, many or a class for expanded clones.

cdr3_length	j_call	d_call	clone_size	v_call	cdr3_aa	cdr3_nt
14	TRBJ2-2	.	once	TRBV9	CASSVIPTGGELFF	TGTGCCAGCAGCGTAATCCCGACGGGCGGGGAGCTGTTTTTT
15	TRBJ2-1	TRBD2	.	TRBV27	CASSLEASGVDEQFF	TGTGCCAGCAGTTTAGAGGCTAGCGGGGTCGATGAGCAGTTCTTC
14	TRBJ1-2	TRBD1	.	TRBV5-4	CASSLSSRGRGYTF	TGTGCCAGCAGCTTGTCTTCCAGGGGGCGAGGCTACACCTTC
14	TRBJ1-2	.	.	TRBV9	CASSVDLANYGYTF	TGTGCCAGCAGCGTAGATCTAGCTAACTATGGCTACACCTTC
16	TRBJ1-5	TRBD1	few	TRBV28	CASGPLTGTLNQPQHF	TGTGCCAGCGGGCCCCTGACAGGGACACTTAATCAGCCCCAGCATTTT
14	TRBJ2-3	.	.	TRBV11-1	CASSFSTFTDTQYF	TGTGCCAGCAGCTTCTCCACATTTACAGATACGCAGTATTTT
13	TRBJ1-2	.	many	TRBV28	CASNGGALVGYTF	TGTGCCAGCAATGGCGGGGCGCTGGTTGGCTACACCTTC
13	TRBJ1-1	.	.	TRBV6-1	CASSGRQLLEAFF	TGTGCCAGCAGCGGGAGACAGCTCCTTGAAGCTTTCTTT
16	TRBJ1-1	.	once	TRBV4-1	CASRHYRTASLGEAFF	TGCGCCAGCAGACATTATCGGACAGCGAGCTTGGGTGAAGCTTTCTTT
15	TRBJ2-2	.	.	TRBV7-3	CASSLTGVATGELFF	TGTGCCAGCAGCTTAACAGGGGTTGCCACCGGGGAGCTGTTTTTT
14	TRBJ2-7	TRBD1	.	TRBV5-1	CASSSGTGVGEQYF	TGCGCCAGCAGCTCTGGGACAGGGGTCGGCGAGCAGTACTTC
13	TRBJ1-2	.	once	TRBV11-2	CASSRRGGVGYTF	TGTGCCAGCAGCCGACGAGGGGGGGTTGGCTACACCTTC
15	TRBJ2-7	TRBD2	.	TRBV6-1	CASSPVAGGRPEQYF	TGTGCCAGCAGCCCAGTAGCGGGAGGCCGCCCCGAGCAGTACTTC
14	TRBJ2-3	.	once	TRBV15	CATSSFRGRDTQYF	TGTGCCACCAGCAGCTTCCGGGGTCGAGATACGCAGTATTTT
15	TRBJ2-7	TRBD2	.	TRBV19	CASSGLAPSSYEQYF	TGTGCCAGTAGTGGACTAGCGCCTAGCTCCTACGAGCAGTACTTC
15	TRBJ2-2	TRBD1	.	TRBV6-5	CASSYDRVDTGELFF	TGTGCCAGCAGTTACGACAGGGTGGACACCGGGGAGCTGTTTTTT
11	TRBJ1-1	.	.	TRBV27	CASREGTEAFF	TGTGCCAGCAGAGAGGGAACTGAAGCTTTCTTT
14	TRBJ2-4	.	.	TRBV5-5	CASSLGSGIGIQYF	TGTGCCAGCAGCTTGGGGTCAGGGATAGGCATTCAGTACTTC
16	TRBJ2-2	TRBD1	.	TRBV27	CASSPRRGPVGGELFF	TGTGCCAGCAGTCCGCGAAGGGGGCCGGTCGGTGGGGAGCTGTTTTTT
15	TRBJ2-7	.	.	TRBV27	CASSSLVAGPYEQYF	TGTGCCAGCAGTTCCCTGGTGGCGGGACCTTACGAGCAGTACTTC
14	TRBJ2-7	TRBD1	.	TRBV9	CASSPSDRAHEQYF	TGTGCCAGCAGCCCATCGGACAGGGCCCACGAGCAGTACTTC
13	TRBJ2-1	TRBD2	.	TRBV6-5	CASKASGYNEQFF	TGTGCCAGCAAGGCTAGCGGGTACAATGAGCAGTTCTTC
14	TRBJ1-3	.	few	TRBV7-7	CASSPDFSGNTIYF	TGTGCTAGCAGCCCCGACTTTTCTGGAAACACCATATATTTT
16	TRBJ2-7	TRBD2	.	TRBV28	CASSFSVASGRGEQYF	TGTGCCAGCAGTTTTAGTGTTGCTAGCGGGAGAGGCGAGCAGTACTTC
14	TRBJ2-2	.	.	TRBV2	CASSGPLTTGELFF	TGTGCCAGCAGTGGGCCCCTGACAACCGGGGAGCTGTTTTTT
16	TRBJ2-7	.	.	TRBV5-1	CASSPALDFGSYEQYF	TGCGCCAGCAGCCCTGCACTCGATTTTGGCTCCTACGAGCAGTACTTC
13	TRBJ2-5	.	.	TRBV6-5	CASSYDGGETQYF	TGTGCCAGCAGTTACGACGGGGGAGAGACCCAGTACTTC
16	TRBJ2-1	TRBD1	.	TRBV16	CASSPWDRGRRDEQFF	TGTGCCAGCAGCCCCTGGGACAGGGGGCGCAGAGATGAGCAGTTCTTC
14	TRBJ1-2	.	.	TRBV5-1	CASSLPGNGDRYTF	TGCGCCAGCAGCCTGCCGGGAAATGGTGATCGCTACACCTTC
13	TRBJ1-1	TRBD1	.	TRBV9	CASGDPSRGEAFF	TGTGCCAGCGGGGACCCGTCCAGGGGGGAAGCTTTCTTT
13	TRBJ2-7	TRBD1	.	TRBV5-1	CASSLGQGDEQYF	TGCGCCAGCAGCTTGGGACAGGGGGACGAGCAGTACTTC
13	TRBJ2-7	.	.	TRBV5-6	CASSLANRDEQYF	TGTGCCAGCAGCTTGGCCAATCGCGACGAGCAGTACTTC
15	TRBJ2-4	.	once	TRBV5-5	CASSLVDSPWDIQYF	TGTGCCAGCAGCTTGGTGGACTCTCCCTGGGACATTCAGTACTTC
15	TRBJ2-5	TRBD2	once	TRBV7-9	CASSSTSAGEETQYF	TGTGCCAGCAGCTCTACCAGCGCGGGGGAAGAGACCCAGTACTTC
15	TRBJ1-1	TRBD1	.	TRBV10-2	CASSETGGTNTEAFF	TGCGCCAGCAGTGAGACAGGGGGGACCAACACTGAAGCTTTCTTT
18	TRBJ2-3	TRBD2	.	TRBV7-2	CASSFPGLAGGVTDTQYF	TGTGCCAGCAGCTTCCCGGGACTAGCGGGAGGAGTCACAGATACGCAGTATTTT
13	TRBJ1-6	.	.	TRBV19	CASSGSEGSPLHF	TGTGCCAGTAGTGGGTCAGAGGGCTCGCCCCTCCACTTT
16	TRBJ2-1	TRBD2	.	TRBV15	CATSLIIAGGVNEQFF	TGTGCCACCAGCCTCATTATAGCGGGAGGGGTCAATGAGCAGTTCTTC
14	TRBJ2-3	.	.	TRBV25-1	CASSESRSTDTQYF	TGTGCCAGCAGTGAAAGCAGGAGCACAGATACGCAGTATTTT
15	TRBJ2-7	TRBD2	.	TRBV11-2	CASSLRLAQGYEQYF	TGTGCCAGCAGCCTCCGACTAGCCCAGGGATACGAGCAGTACTTC
14	TRBJ2-5	TRBD1	.	TRBV5-1	CASSPQGDQETQYF	TGCGCCAGCAGCCCCCAGGGGGACCAAGAGACCCAGTACTTC
13	TRBJ2-3	.	.	TRBV5-1	CASSFPGEDTQYF	TGCGCCAGCAGCTTTCCAGGGGAAGATACGCAGTATTTT
15	TRBJ2-7	TRBD2	once	TRBV5-1	CASIARREATGEQYF	TGCGCCAGCATTGCTCGGCGGGAGGCAACGGGGGAGCAGTACTTC
17	TRBJ2-1	TRBD2	.	TRBV5-1	CASSQDMTSGTYNEQFF	TGCGCCAGCAGCCAAGACATGACTAGCGGTACGTACAATGAGCAGTTCTTC
16	TRBJ2-2	.	.	TRBV12-2	CASRPGGGRGTGELFF	TGTGCAAGTCGCCCCGGTGGAGGGAGAGGAACCGGGGAGCTGTTTTTT
18	TRBJ2-2	TRBD1	.	TRBV7-9	CASSHLLGGQENTGELFF	TGTGCCAGCAGCCACTTGCTTGGTGGACAGGAGAACACCGGGGAGCTGTTTTTT
15	TRBJ1-2	TRBD1	once	TRBV2	CASSDSDRGLYGYTF	TGTGCCAGCAGTGATTCCGACAGGGGCCTCTATGGCTACACCTTC
17	TRBJ1-1	.	.	TRBV9	CASSADIGVPVNTEAFF	TGTGCCAGCAGCGCCGACATTGGCGTTCCCGTGAACACTGAAGCTTTCTTT
13	TRBJ2-7	TRBD1	.	TRBV27	CASSNWTGYEQYF	TGTGCCAGCAGTAATTGGACAGGGTACGAGCAGTACTTC
14	TRBJ1-4	.	once	TRBV6-5	CASSGGAVSEKLFF	TGTGCCAGCAGTGGGGGGGCAGTGAGTGAAAAACTGTTTTTT
10	TRBJ1-4	.	.	TRBV6-5	CASTNEKLFF	TGTGCCAGCACGAATGAAAAACTGTTTTTT
11	TRBJ1-1	.	.	TRBV28	CASTRRWEAFF	TGTGCCAGCACACGGAGATGGGAAGCTTTCTTT
17	TRBJ2-2	TRBD1	.	TRBV5-1	CASRQGQGNANTGELFF	TGCGCCAGCAGGCAGGGACAGGGGAACGCGAACACCGGGGAGCTGTTTTTT
14	TRBJ2-7	TRBD1	.	TRBV5-8	CASSLVSGGREQYF	TGTGCCAGCAGCTTGGTTTCAGGGGGCCGCGAGCAGTACTTC
15	TRBJ2-7	TRBD2	.	TRBV5-4	CASSLLEGGAYEQYF	TGTGCCAGCAGCTTGCTCGAGGGAGGGGCCTACGAGCAGTACTTC
13	TRBJ2-3	TRBD1	.	TRBV6-5	CASGQGFTDTQYF	TGTGCCAGCGGACAGGGCTTCACAGATACGCAGTATTTT